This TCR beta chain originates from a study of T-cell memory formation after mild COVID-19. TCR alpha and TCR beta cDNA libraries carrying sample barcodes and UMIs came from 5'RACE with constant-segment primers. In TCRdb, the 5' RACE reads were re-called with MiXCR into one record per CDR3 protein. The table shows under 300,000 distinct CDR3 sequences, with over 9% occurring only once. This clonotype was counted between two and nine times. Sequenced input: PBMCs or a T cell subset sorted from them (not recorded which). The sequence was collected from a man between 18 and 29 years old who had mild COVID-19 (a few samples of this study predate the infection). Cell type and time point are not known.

The CDR3 loop reads CSARTRGGAGSYNEQFF. CDR3 nucleotide sequence: TGCAGTGCTAGAACCCGCGGGGGGGCGGGATCCTACAATGAGCAGTTCTTC. This sequence joins TRBV20-1 and TRBJ2-1; 9 bases agree with TRBD2. Germline CDR1 DFQATT, CDR2 SNEGSKA (reference sequence). The V segment lost 2 bases and the J segment 1 base; nucleotides outside the gene matches: 9. The CDR3 totals 17 residues.